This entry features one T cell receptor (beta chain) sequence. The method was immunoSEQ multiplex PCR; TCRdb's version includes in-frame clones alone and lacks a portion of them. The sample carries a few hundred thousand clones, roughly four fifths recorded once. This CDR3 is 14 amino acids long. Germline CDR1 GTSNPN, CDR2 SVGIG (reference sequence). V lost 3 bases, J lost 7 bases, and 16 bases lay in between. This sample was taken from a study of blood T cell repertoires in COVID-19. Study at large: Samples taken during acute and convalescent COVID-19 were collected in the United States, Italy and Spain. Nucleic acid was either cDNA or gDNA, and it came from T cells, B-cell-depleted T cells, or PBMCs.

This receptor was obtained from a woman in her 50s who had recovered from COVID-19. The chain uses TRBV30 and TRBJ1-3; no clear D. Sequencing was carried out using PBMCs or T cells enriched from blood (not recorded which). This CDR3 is CAWREGSRTNTIYF. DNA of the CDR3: TGTGCCTGGAGAGAGGGCTCCCGGACGAACACCATATATTTT.